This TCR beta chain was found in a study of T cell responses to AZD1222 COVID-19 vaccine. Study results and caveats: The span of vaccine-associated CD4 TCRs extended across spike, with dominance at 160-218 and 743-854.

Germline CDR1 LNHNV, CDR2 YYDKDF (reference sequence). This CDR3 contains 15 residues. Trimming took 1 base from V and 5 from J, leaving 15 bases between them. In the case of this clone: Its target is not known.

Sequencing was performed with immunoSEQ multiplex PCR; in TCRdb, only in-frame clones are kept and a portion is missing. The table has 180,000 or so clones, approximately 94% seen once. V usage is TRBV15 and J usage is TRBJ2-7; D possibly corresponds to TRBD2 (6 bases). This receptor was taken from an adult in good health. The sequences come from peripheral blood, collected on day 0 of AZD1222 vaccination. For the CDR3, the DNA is TGTGCCACCAGCAGAGCCCACCTACCGGGAGACGAGCAGTACTTC. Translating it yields CATSRAHLPGDEQYF.